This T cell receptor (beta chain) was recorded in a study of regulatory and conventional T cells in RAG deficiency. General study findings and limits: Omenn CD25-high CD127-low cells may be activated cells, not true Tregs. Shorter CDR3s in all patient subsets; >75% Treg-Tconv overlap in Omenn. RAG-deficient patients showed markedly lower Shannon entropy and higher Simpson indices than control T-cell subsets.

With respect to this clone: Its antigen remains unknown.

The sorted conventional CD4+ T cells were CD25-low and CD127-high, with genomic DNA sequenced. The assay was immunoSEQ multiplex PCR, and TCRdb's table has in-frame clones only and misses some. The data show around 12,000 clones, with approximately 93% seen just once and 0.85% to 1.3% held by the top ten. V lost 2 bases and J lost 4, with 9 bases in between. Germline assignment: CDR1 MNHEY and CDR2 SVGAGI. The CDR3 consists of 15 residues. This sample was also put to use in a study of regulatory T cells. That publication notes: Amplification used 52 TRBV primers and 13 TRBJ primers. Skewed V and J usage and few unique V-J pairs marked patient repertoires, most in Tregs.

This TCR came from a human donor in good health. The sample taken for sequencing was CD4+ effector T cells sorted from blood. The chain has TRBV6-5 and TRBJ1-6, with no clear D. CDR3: CASSYEGSYNSPLHF. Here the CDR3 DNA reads TGTGCCAGCAGTTACGAGGGCAGTTATAATTCACCCCTCCACTTT.